These 11 T cell receptor beta chains came from one sample sequenced in a study of T cell responses to AZD1222 COVID-19 vaccine. Generated by immunoSEQ multiplex PCR, the TCRdb table keeps only in-frame clones and is missing some. The repertoire has approximately 200,000 clones, roughly 88% of them found once; the top ten carry around 7.9%. The material was peripheral blood, obtained on day 0 of AZD1222 vaccination. All receptors derive from an adult in good health.

This chain links TRBV4-3 with TRBJ1-5; 7 bases line up with TRBD1. Germline V gene lookup returns CDR1 LGHNA and CDR2 YSLEER. V was clipped by 0 bases and J by 7 bases; unmatched bases: 6. The CDR3 length is 15 residues. CDR3 in DNA: TGCGCCAGCAGCCAAGAGAGGGGGCGGCGGCAGCCCCAGCATTTT. Residues: CASSQERGRRQPQHF.

The genes are TRBV7-9 and TRBJ1-2; 11 bases agree with TRBD1. Trimming removed 6 bases from V and 6 bases from J; junction bases left unmatched: 3. The germline V gene has CDR1 SEHNR and CDR2 FQNEAQ (reference sequence). This CDR3 region has 13 residues. CDR3 sequence: CASSWTGGNGYTF. In DNA, the CDR3 is TGTGCCAGCAGTTGGACAGGGGGCAATGGCTACACCTTC.

The chain joins TRBV9 to TRBJ2-7; 9 positions agree with TRBD2. The V segment lost 4 bases and the J segment 6 bases; nucleotides outside the gene matches: 17. The CDR3 runs 17 residues. Germline V gives CDR1 SGDLS, CDR2 YYNGEE. The CDR3 is CASSNREGASGEAEQYF. As DNA, the CDR3 is TGTGCCAGCAGCAACCGAGAAGGGGCTAGCGGGGAGGCCGAGCAGTACTTC.

This rearrangement joins TRBV4-1 to TRBJ1-3, with D hard to call. V was trimmed by 0 bases and J by 7 bases, leaving 7 bases between them. Germline V lookup: CDR1 MGHRA, CDR2 YSYEKL. CDR3 size: 13 residues. CDR3 DNA sequence: TGCGCCAGCAGCCAAGATGAAGGCAACACCATATATTTT. Protein product: CASSQDEGNTIYF.

The genes are TRBV24-1 and TRBJ2-5, with 16 bases matching TRBD2. The germline V gene encodes CDR1 KGHDR and CDR2 SFDVKD. This CDR3 is 17 amino acids long. V lost 4 bases and J lost 7; bases outside the gene matches: 8. Written as DNA, the CDR3 is TGTGCCACCAGTGACCAGGGACTAGCGGGGGGGCCAGGGACCCAGTACTTC. Protein: CATSDQGLAGGPGTQYF.

The chain recombines TRBV2 with TRBJ1-2; D is ambiguous. The CDR3 totals 13 residues. Germline loops: CDR1 SNHLY, CDR2 FYNNEI. V was shortened by 6 bases and J by 1 base, with 9 bases between the two germline ends. The CDR3 here is CASRTGSNYGYTF. CDR3 DNA: TGTGCCAGCAGGACCGGGAGTAACTATGGCTACACCTTC. Variable domain in full (rest from reference TRBV2 and TRBJ1-2): EPEVTQTPSHQVTQMGQEVILRCVPISNHLYFYWYRQILGQKVEFLVSFYNNEISEKSEIFDDQFSVERPDGSNFTLKIRSTKLEDSAMYFCASRTGSNYGYTFGSGTRLTVV.

The genes are TRBV5-5 and TRBJ1-2, with D possibly being TRBD1 (6 bases). This CDR3 has 14 residues. V shed 2 bases and J shed 5 bases, with 13 bases lying between them. Germline assignment: CDR1 SGHKS and CDR2 YYEKEE (reference sequence). The chain's CDR3 is CASSLDRSYYGYTF. The CDR3, as DNA: TGTGCCAGCAGCTTAGACAGGTCCTATTATGGCTACACCTTC.

This chain connects TRBV14 to TRBJ2-7; D is unresolved. The V and J ends lost 5 bases and 1 base respectively, with 9 bases between them. Germline V CDR1 and CDR2: SGHDN, FVKESK. CDR3 length equals 13 residues. The CDR3 DNA sequence: TGTGCCAGCAGCGAAGGGTCTTCCTACGAGCAGTACTTC. This codes for CASSEGSSYEQYF.

This clone was seen only once. The genes are TRBV6-5 and TRBJ1-2, with 8 bases that match TRBD1. This CDR3 is 12 amino acids long. Trimming removed 7 bases from V and 8 bases from J; junction bases left unmatched: 6. Germline V gives CDR1 MNHEY, CDR2 SVGAGI. The CDR3 bases are TGTGCCAGCACACAGGGGGGTTGGGGCTACACCTTC. Protein: CASTQGGWGYTF.

The chain employs TRBV28 and TRBJ1-3; D possibly corresponds to TRBD1 (5 bases). The V end was cut by 8 bases, the J end by 3 bases, with 17 bases between. This CDR3 is 15 amino acids long. Germline assignment: CDR1 MDHEN and CDR2 SYDVKM. The CDR3 loop is CASLTIGVGGNTIYF. DNA of the CDR3: TGTGCCAGCCTAACCATAGGGGTAGGTGGAAACACCATATATTTT.

The chain links TRBV5-1 to TRBJ1-5; D might be TRBD1 (6 bases). The V end lost 0 bases, the J end lost 2 bases, and 6 bases lay between the germline ends. The CDR3 extends over 14 amino acids. Germline CDR1 is SGHRS and CDR2 is YFSETQ. The CDR3 region has the DNA TGCGCCAGCAGCTTGGACAGGGGCAATCAGCCCCAGCATTTT. Residues: CASSLDRGNQPQHF.